The next 32 T cell receptor beta chains were all read from a single sample in a study of radiotherapy plus CTLA-4 blockade in lung cancer. Generated by immunoSEQ multiplex PCR, the TCRdb table keeps only in-frame clones and is missing some. The repertoire holds roughly 90,000 clones, 72% seen once, with more than 13% in the top ten. The source was peripheral blood, collected from a patient treated with radiotherapy plus ipilimumab. Receptors were obtained from a human donor with non-small cell lung cancer that progressed on radiotherapy plus ipilimumab.

This clone was found a few times. This chain links TRBV28 with TRBJ1-6; the D gene is possibly TRBD1 (6 bases). The germline gives CDR1 MDHEN, CDR2 SYDVKM. V dropped 2 bases and J dropped 6 bases, with 11 bases sitting between them. This CDR3 is 15 amino acids long. CDR3 in DNA: TGTGCCAGCAGTTTACCGGGGGCTTCTAATTCACCCCTCCACTTT. Protein: CASSLPGASNSPLHF. The variable domain in full, with the rest retrieved from reference TRBV28 and TRBJ1-6, is DVKVTQSSRYLVKRTGEKVFLECVQDMDHENMFWYRQDPGLGLRLIYFSYDVKMKEKGDIPEGYSVSREKKERFSLILESASTNQTSMYLCASSLPGASNSPLHFGNGTRLTVT.

The chain joins TRBV9 to TRBJ2-7, with 9 positions matching TRBD2. Germline V gives CDR1 SGDLS, CDR2 YYNGEE. The CDR3 contains 15 residues. V was clipped by 4 bases and J by 2 bases; unmatched bases: 7. CDR3: CASSPTTSGPYEQYF. Here the CDR3 DNA reads TGTGCCAGCAGCCCAACGACTAGCGGACCCTACGAGCAGTACTTC.

The rearrangement joins TRBV29-1 to TRBJ1-1, with a possible D match to TRBD1 (6 bases). Trimming removed 6 bases at V and 3 bases at J, with 14 bases between. This CDR3 region has 13 residues. The germline V gene encodes CDR1 SQVTM and CDR2 ANQGSEA. The CDR3 loop is CSVLRGKDTEAFF. DNA of the CDR3: TGCAGCGTACTCAGGGGTAAGGACACTGAAGCTTTCTTT.

The CDR3 is CSVEDYSQTGEMKNYGYTF. The CDR3 region has the DNA TGCAGCGTTGAAGATTACAGCCAGACAGGGGAAATGAAGAACTATGGCTACACCTTC. The V call is TRBV29-1, the J call TRBJ1-2, with 8 bases aligning to TRBD1. The CDR3 extends over 19 amino acids. The germline gives CDR1 SQVTM, CDR2 ANQGSEA. J was trimmed by 2 bases and V by 0 bases; bases with no gene match: 17.

The chain is built from TRBV5-5 and TRBJ2-7, with 7 bases fitting TRBD1. Trimming at V came to 4 bases and at J to 2 bases, leaving 6 bases not matched to a gene. Germline V CDR1 and CDR2: SGHKS, YYEKEE (reference sequence). CDR3 length: 14 amino acids. CDR3 sequence: CASSPGTVTYEQYF. CDR3 nucleotides: TGTGCCAGCAGCCCCGGGACAGTAACCTACGAGCAGTACTTC.

This clone was picked up one time. This rearrangement joins TRBV29-1 to TRBJ2-5; possibly TRBD2 for D (5 bases). The J call is in doubt because the DNA end fits TRBJ2-7 better. CDR3 length: 13 residues. Looked up from germline, CDR1 is SQVTM and CDR2 is ANQGSEA. Written as DNA, the CDR3 is TGCAGCGTTGCGAGGACTGTTTCCTACGAGCAGTACTTC. Its protein product is CSVARTVSYEQYF.

The J gene is TRBJ2-2, the V gene TRBV5-1, with 7 bases matching TRBD1. Trimming removed 7 bases from V and 4 bases from J; junction bases left unmatched: 4. The CDR3 loop spans 13 amino acids. Germline V gene lookup returns CDR1 SGHRS and CDR2 YFSETQ. CDR3 sequence (DNA): TGCGCCAGCCAACAGGGGAGCACCGGGGAGCTGTTTTTT. Its protein is CASQQGSTGELFF.

The V call is TRBV2, the J call TRBJ2-5; 7 bases are a match to TRBD2. Germline V gene lookup returns CDR1 SNHLY and CDR2 FYNNEI. V dropped 7 bases and J dropped 2; count of bases not matched to a gene: 7. The CDR3 is 14 amino acids. The CDR3 here is CASMLGGRQETQYF. CDR3 nucleotides: TGTGCCAGCATGCTGGGGGGGAGGCAAGAGACCCAGTACTTC. Full variable domain (remainder filled in from reference TRBV2 and TRBJ2-5): EPEVTQTPSHQVTQMGQEVILRCVPISNHLYFYWYRQILGQKVEFLVSFYNNEISEKSEIFDDQFSVERPDGSNFTLKIRSTKLEDSAMYFCASMLGGRQETQYFGPGTRLLVL.

The rearrangement uses TRBV2 and TRBJ2-5; the D call may be TRBD1 or TRBD2 (5 bases each). Trimming left V 5 bases short and J 5 bases short, with 9 bases between. Germline V CDR1 and CDR2: SNHLY, FYNNEI. The length of the CDR3 is 12 residues. The CDR3 sequence is CASSKGRETQYF. Here the CDR3 DNA reads TGTGCCAGCAGTAAGGGACGGGAGACCCAGTACTTC.

This clone was picked up a small number of times. This chain joins TRBV5-1 and TRBJ1-3; TRBD1 is a possible D gene (5 bases). Looked up from germline, CDR1 is SGHRS and CDR2 is YFSETQ. This CDR3 contains 16 residues. V lost 4 bases and J 1 base, leaving 15 bases between the germline ends. CDR3 in DNA: TGCGCCAGCAGCCCCGGGGACGGCCGATCTGGAAACACCATATATTTT. It translates to CASSPGDGRSGNTIYF.

This clone has more than one count but fewer than ten. The rearrangement uses TRBV19 and TRBJ2-5; D is ambiguous. Trimming removed 10 bases from V and 5 bases from J, with 8 bases in between. Germline values: CDR1 LNHDA, CDR2 SQIVND (reference sequence). This CDR3 spans 10 amino acids. The CDR3 region is CAMSRETQYF. The DNA for the CDR3 is TGTGCCATGAGCCGTGAGACCCAGTACTTC.

This clone came up a few times. The gene calls are TRBV7-2 and TRBJ1-5; tentatively, D is TRBD1 (6 bases). In germline, CDR1 is SGHTA, CDR2 FQGNSA. There are 16 residues in the CDR3. Trimming shortened V by 0 bases and J by 7 bases, and 16 bases separated the two germline ends. In nucleotides, the CDR3 is TGTGCCAGCAGCTTAGCAGGGGGGGGCGTAAGCCAGCCCCAGCATTTT. Its protein product is CASSLAGGGVSQPQHF.

This clone was picked up one time. Sequence at one end of the junction differs from germline and may be a read error. The rearrangement links TRBV2 to TRBJ1-5; no firm D call. CDR1 is SNHLY, CDR2 FYNNEI, per germline. The CDR3 length is 14 residues. CDR3 sequence reads: CASSEAGWLAPRDF. CDR3 coding DNA: TGTGCCAGCAGTGAAGCGGGATGGTTGGCACCCCGGGATTTT.

The table lists this clone with a count of one. V and J are TRBV4-1 and TRBJ1-2; D call uncertain. Germline loops: CDR1 MGHRA, CDR2 YSYEKL. The V end was cut by 0 bases, the J end by 8 bases, with 22 bases between. The CDR3 sequence is 17 residues long. The CDR3 DNA reads TGCGCCAGCAGCCAAGACCCCCCCCGACTTCTAACTATGGGCTACACCTTC. Translation gives CASSQDPPRLLTMGYTF.

This clone appeared a single time. The chain has TRBV2 and TRBJ1-2, with 8 nucleotides matching TRBD1. The J segment lost 4 bases and the V segment lost 5 bases, leaving 6 bases of the junction unmatched. Germline V lookup: CDR1 SNHLY, CDR2 FYNNEI. The CDR3 loop spans 14 amino acids. The CDR3 sequence is CASSPGGLAYGYTF. The CDR3 region has the DNA TGTGCCAGCAGTCCAGGGGGCCTCGCCTATGGCTACACCTTC.

CDR3 region: CASSQDTSGFYNEQFF. Written as DNA, the CDR3 is TGTGCCAGCAGCCAAGACACTAGCGGCTTCTACAATGAGCAGTTCTTC. The V and J genes are TRBV14 and TRBJ2-1, with 8 bases lining up with TRBD2. J gave up 3 bases and V 0 bases, and 4 bases lay outside the gene matches. The germline gives CDR1 SGHDN, CDR2 FVKESK. There are 16 residues in the CDR3.

The chain couples TRBV4-2 to TRBJ1-1, with no clear D. The CDR3 is made up of 15 amino acids. Deletions cut 0 bases from V and 5 bases from J, with 13 bases between. Germline CDR1 reads LGHNA; CDR2 reads YNFKEQ. In nucleotides, the CDR3 is TGTGCCAGCAGCCAAGAAGCGTCCCTCGGAACTGAAGCTTTCTTT. Its protein product is CASSQEASLGTEAFF.

This clone was seen more than once but under ten times. The V gene is TRBV6-6, the J gene TRBJ2-3; D remains ambiguous. The ends were cut back, 6 bases at V and 0 bases at J, with 10 bases in the middle. The CDR3 length is 14 residues. Germline V gives CDR1 MNHNY, CDR2 SVGAGI (reference sequence). CDR3: CASSRRVSTDTQYF. The DNA of the CDR3 is TGTGCCAGCAGCCGTCGTGTCAGCACAGATACGCAGTATTTT.

The rearrangement links TRBV20-1 to TRBJ1-2; D is uncertain. Trimming took 6 bases from V and 4 from J, leaving 9 bases between them. The germline V gene has CDR1 DFQATT and CDR2 SNEGSKA (reference sequence). CDR3 length equals 11 residues. The CDR3 loop reads CSAAAGYGYTF. The CDR3 DNA sequence: TGCAGTGCCGCCGCGGGCTATGGCTACACCTTC.

The chain employs TRBV2 and TRBJ2-7; 9 nucleotides align to TRBD1. With 2 bases clipped from V and 7 bases from J, the junction kept 6 bases outside the gene matches. Germline V gives CDR1 SNHLY, CDR2 FYNNEI. The CDR3 length is 14 residues. The CDR3 loop reads CASSESWTGDEQYF. Written as DNA, the CDR3 is TGTGCCAGCAGTGAATCCTGGACAGGGGATGAGCAGTACTTC.

This clone was counted a single time. The J gene is TRBJ2-5, the V gene TRBV5-1; 8 nucleotides line up with TRBD1. Germline lookup yields CDR1 SGHRS and CDR2 YFSETQ. The CDR3 contains 16 residues. J was trimmed by 2 bases and V by 0 bases; bases with no gene match: 6. CDR3 protein: CASSLGTGRGQETQYF. DNA of the CDR3: TGCGCCAGCAGCTTGGGGACAGGGCGGGGACAAGAGACCCAGTACTTC.

The CDR3 here is CASSGTATDTQYF. The CDR3 DNA reads as TGTGCCAGTAGTGGGACAGCGACAGATACGCAGTATTTT. This chain joins TRBV19 and TRBJ2-3, with TRBD1 matching over 7 bases. Germline values: CDR1 LNHDA, CDR2 SQIVND (reference sequence). The trim removed 5 bases at V and 3 bases at J, leaving 2 bases unmatched. The CDR3 is 13 amino acids.

Judged by abundance, this clone is medium-sized. The chain combines TRBV28 with TRBJ2-7; perhaps TRBD2 as D (5 bases). CDR1 is MDHEN, CDR2 SYDVKM, per germline. Trimming stripped 4 bases from V and 5 bases from J, with 18 bases between. CDR3 length equals 15 residues. CDR3 region: CASSSFELRANEQYF. DNA for the CDR3: TGTGCCAGCAGTTCTTTCGAACTGCGGGCGAACGAGCAGTACTTC.

The genes are TRBV28 and TRBJ1-2, with D tentatively TRBD1 (6 bases). CDR1 is MDHEN and CDR2 is SYDVKM in the germline V gene. The CDR3 totals 14 residues. The germline V and J ends were trimmed by 1 base and 6 bases, with 12 bases remaining between them. The CDR3: CASSLLGGLNGYTF. The CDR3 DNA is TGTGCCAGCAGTTTATTGGGGGGGCTTAATGGCTACACCTTC.

The chain has TRBV27 and TRBJ1-5; D remains unclear. The CDR3 spans 16 residues. Per germline, CDR1 MNHEY and CDR2 SMNVEV (reference sequence). With 5 bases removed from V and 2 bases from J, the gap between germline ends came to 16 bases. The CDR3 region is CASSPRRVIGNQPQHF. In nucleotides, the CDR3 is TGTGCCAGCAGTCCCCGAAGGGTAATCGGCAATCAGCCCCAGCATTTT.

V is TRBV11-1 and J is TRBJ2-1, with D unclear. V was trimmed by 5 bases and J by 5 bases, leaving 19 bases between them. Germline V CDR1 and CDR2: SGHAT, FQDESV (reference sequence). The CDR3 covers 16 residues. CDR3 residues: CASSPRRAAANNEQFF. In nucleotides, the CDR3 is TGTGCCAGCAGCCCCCGGCGTGCGGCAGCTAACAATGAGCAGTTCTTC.

The V and J genes are TRBV6-5 and TRBJ1-2; TRBD1 agrees at 9 bases. V lost 9 bases to trimming and J lost 7 bases; unmatched junction nucleotides: 9. Germline assignment: CDR1 MNHEY and CDR2 SVGAGI. This CDR3 region has 13 residues. Written as DNA, the CDR3 is TGTGCCAGTACAGGGGGCGCGAACAGTGGCTACACCTTC. Its translation is CASTGGANSGYTF.

The chain joins TRBV2 to TRBJ2-2, with D maybe TRBD2 (6 bases). Trimming left V 8 bases short and J 6 bases short, with 16 bases between. The CDR3 has 14 amino acids. Germline V CDR1 and CDR2: SNHLY, FYNNEI. The CDR3 here is CASSHTREAGELFF. In DNA form, the CDR3 reads TGTGCCAGCTCCCACACCAGGGAGGCCGGGGAGCTGTTTTTT.

The gene calls are TRBV7-8 and TRBJ1-1; 7 nucleotides agree with TRBD1. The CDR3 runs to 12 residues. Unmatched junction bases numbered 3, after V lost 5 bases and J lost 6 bases. The germline V gene encodes CDR1 SGHVS and CDR2 FQNEAQ. The CDR3 DNA follows: TGTGCCAGCAGCCCAGGGGGGCCTGAAGCTTTCTTT. Translation: CASSPGGPEAFF.

V usage is TRBV21-1 and J usage is TRBJ1-5; the table's D call, TRBD1, was not checked against the DNA. TRBV21-1 is recorded as a pseudogene. The CDR3 sequence is 17 residues long. CDR3 in DNA: TGTGCCAGCAGGGTCAAATGGGCAGGGGTTTTGAATCAGCCCCAGCATTTT. Translation gives CASRVKWAGVLNQPQHF.

The V call is TRBV7-2, the J call TRBJ2-7; no definite D call. V was shortened by 3 bases and J by 1 base, with 10 bases between the two germline ends. CDR1 SGHTA and CDR2 FQGNSA come from the germline V gene. CDR3 size: 14 residues. The CDR3 region has the DNA TGTGCCAGCAGCTTTGGCCCGTCTTCCTACGAGCAGTACTTC. It specifies CASSFGPSSYEQYF.

The rearrangement joins TRBV19 to TRBJ2-3; D not resolved. The CDR3 contains 14 residues. Germline CDR1 and CDR2: LNHDA and SQIVND (reference sequence). V was pared by 1 base and J by 0 bases, with 5 bases between. CDR3 sequence: CASSIVGSTDTQYF. CDR3 nucleotide sequence: TGTGCCAGTAGTATAGTCGGGAGCACAGATACGCAGTATTTT.